The 27 T cell receptor beta chains reported below all come from one sample, sequenced in a study of technical replicates of blood from several donors. This table comes from immunoSEQ multiplex PCR, and its TCRdb copy is limited to in-frame clones, with some not included. Counted here are around 100,000 clones, roughly 95% occurring once; the ten biggest clones make up roughly 0.3%. The material sequenced was T cells isolated from PBMCs. The receptor source for this set is a human donor in good health.

The chain couples TRBV29-1 to TRBJ1-2; D not resolved. V was pared by 1 base and J by 3 bases, with 9 bases between. Germline CDR1 is SQVTM and CDR2 is ANQGSEA. CDR3 length equals 13 residues. This CDR3 reads CSVEGSRDYGYTF. The DNA for the CDR3 is TGCAGCGTTGAAGGCAGTCGTGACTATGGCTACACCTTC. Supplemented by reference TRBV29-1 and TRBJ1-2, the full variable domain reads SAVISQKPSRDICQRGTSLTIQCQVDSQVTMMFWYRQQPGQSLTLIATANQGSEATYESGFVIDKFPISRPNLTFSTLTVSNMSPEDSSIYLCSVEGSRDYGYTFGSGTRLTVV.

The chain employs TRBV28 and TRBJ2-7; D possibly corresponds to TRBD2 (7 bases). Germline V gene sequence: CDR1 MDHEN, CDR2 SYDVKM. The CDR3 contains 19 residues. Trimming left V 4 bases short and J 2 bases short, with 27 bases between. The CDR3 coding sequence is TGTGCCAGCAGTTCTCCGCCGGGGGCGGCTAGCGGCCCAACCTACGAGCAGTACTTC. This translates into CASSSPPGAASGPTYEQYF.

This rearrangement joins TRBV28 to TRBJ2-7; 13 bases map to TRBD2. Germline CDR1 is MDHEN and CDR2 is SYDVKM. The V segment lost 3 bases and the J segment 6 bases; nucleotides outside the gene matches: 14. There are 18 residues in the CDR3. The CDR3 is CASSFLPGLAGRLAEQYF. As DNA, the CDR3 is TGTGCCAGCAGTTTTCTTCCGGGACTAGCGGGGCGATTAGCCGAGCAGTACTTC.

The chain uses TRBV19 and TRBJ1-1; D is possibly TRBD1 (6 bases). With 6 bases removed from V and 4 bases from J, the gap between germline ends came to 18 bases. The CDR3 consists of 15 residues. The V gene's germline CDR1 is LNHDA and CDR2 SQIVND (reference sequence). The CDR3 spells CASRNPPGVVTEAFF. In DNA form, the CDR3 reads TGTGCCAGTAGAAATCCCCCAGGGGTAGTCACTGAAGCTTTCTTT.

The rearrangement joins TRBV5-1 to TRBJ1-2, with D unresolved. Trimming stripped 4 bases from V and 5 bases from J, with 15 bases between. CDR3 length: 14 residues. Germline CDR1 reads SGHRS; CDR2 reads YFSETQ. CDR3 loop: CASSPTFGGYGYTF. In DNA, the CDR3 is TGCGCCAGCAGCCCGACCTTCGGCGGGTATGGCTACACCTTC.

This clone was counted only a few times. This sequence joins TRBV19 and TRBJ1-1; D possibly corresponds to TRBD1 (5 bases). The CDR3 spans 14 residues. Germline lookup yields CDR1 LNHDA and CDR2 SQIVND (reference sequence). Trimming removed 3 bases at V and 4 bases at J, with 12 bases between. The CDR3 coding sequence is TGTGCCAGTAGTATTGGTGGGGCGGCCACTGAAGCTTTCTTT. It is translated as CASSIGGAATEAFF. The entire variable domain, with the rest obtained from reference TRBV19 and TRBJ1-1, is as follows: DGGITQSPKYLFRKEGQNVTLSCEQNLNHDAMYWYRQDPGQGLRLIYYSQIVNDFQKGDIAEGYSVSREKKESFPLTVTSAQKNPTAFYLCASSIGGAATEAFFGQGTRLTVV.

The rearrangement joins TRBV7-3 to TRBJ2-6; D not certain. Per germline, CDR1 SGHTA and CDR2 FQGTGA. V lost 4 bases to trimming and J lost 0 bases, with 7 bases between them. The CDR3 totals 15 residues. The CDR3 sequence is CASSSSGSGANVLTF. The DNA of the CDR3 is TGTGCCAGCAGCTCTTCGGGCTCTGGGGCCAACGTCCTGACTTTC.

J is TRBJ2-1 and V is TRBV19, with TRBD1 as a possible D gene (6 bases). The V end lost 2 bases, the J end lost 4 bases, and 12 bases lay between the germline ends. The CDR3 loop spans 15 amino acids. Germline CDR1 reads LNHDA; CDR2 reads SQIVND (reference sequence). The CDR3 sequence is CASSIQGYGYNEQFF. As DNA, the CDR3 is TGTGCCAGTAGTATACAGGGGTATGGGTACAATGAGCAGTTCTTC.

Remarks on this clone: Other DNA sequences within the sample encode an identical CDR3. The J gene is TRBJ1-2, the V gene TRBV27; 7 nucleotides align to TRBD1. From germline, CDR1 is MNHEY and CDR2 SMNVEV (reference sequence). V gave up 2 bases and J gave up 8 bases; unmatched junction bases: 5. The CDR3 is 13 residues long. The CDR3 region is CASSLSRGNGYTF. The DNA of the CDR3 is TGTGCCAGCAGTTTAAGCAGGGGGAACGGCTACACCTTC.

The chain joins TRBV7-9 to TRBJ2-1, with a possible D match to TRBD2 (5 bases). Trimming stripped 5 bases from V and 8 bases from J, with 13 bases between. This CDR3 has 13 amino acids. Germline lookup yields CDR1 SEHNR and CDR2 FQNEAQ (reference sequence). As DNA, the CDR3 is TGTGCCAGCAGCACAAAAACTAGGGATGAGCAGTTCTTC. It encodes CASSTKTRDEQFF. The whole variable domain, remainder taken from reference TRBV7-9 and TRBJ2-1, is DTGVSQNPRHKITKRGQNVTFRCDPISEHNRLYWYRQTLGQGPEFLTYFQNEAQLEKSRLLSDRFSAERPKGSFSTLEIQRTEQGDSAMYLCASSTKTRDEQFFGPGTRLTVL.

This chain links TRBV2 with TRBJ2-7, with D perhaps TRBD2 (5 bases). This CDR3 contains 16 residues. The V end lost 8 bases, the J end lost 0 bases, and 20 bases lay between the germline ends. Germline V lookup: CDR1 SNHLY, CDR2 FYNNEI. This CDR3 reads CASLAGLLDSSYEQYF. The CDR3 DNA sequence: TGTGCCAGCTTGGCAGGATTACTAGATAGCTCCTACGAGCAGTACTTC. The complete variable domain, with remaining parts taken from reference TRBV2 and TRBJ2-7, reads EPEVTQTPSHQVTQMGQEVILRCVPISNHLYFYWYRQILGQKVEFLVSFYNNEISEKSEIFDDQFSVERPDGSNFTLKIRSTKLEDSAMYFCASLAGLLDSSYEQYFGPGTRLTVT.

This rearrangement joins TRBV11-2 to TRBJ2-1, with D unclear. Trimming pared 0 bases from V and 0 bases from J, leaving 12 bases between. There are 17 residues in the CDR3. Germline V lookup: CDR1 SGHAT, CDR2 FQNNGV. The CDR3 sequence: CASSLDRWSSSYNEQFF. The CDR3 DNA reads as TGTGCCAGCAGCTTAGATCGTTGGAGTAGCTCCTACAATGAGCAGTTCTTC.

The V and J genes are TRBV13 and TRBJ1-2; 7 bases fit TRBD1. CDR1 and CDR2 from the germline V gene are PRHDT and FYEKMQ (reference sequence). This CDR3 region has 13 residues. V dropped 5 bases and J dropped 4; count of bases not matched to a gene: 4. DNA for the CDR3: TGTGCCAGCAGCCGCGGGACAGTCTATGGCTACACCTTC. It codes for CASSRGTVYGYTF.

This chain connects TRBV7-9 to TRBJ2-7, with 7 positions matching TRBD2. This CDR3 is 13 amino acids long. Unmatched junction bases numbered 7, after V lost 8 bases and J lost 3 bases. Germline V gene data show CDR1 as SEHNR and CDR2 as FQNEAQ (reference sequence). The CDR3 sequence: CASGGGGGYEQYF. The DNA of the CDR3 is TGTGCCAGCGGGGGGGGTGGAGGCTACGAGCAGTACTTC.

This clone was detected once. This chain joins TRBV10-1 and TRBJ2-6; 7 nucleotides match TRBD1. V shed 5 bases, J shed 2 bases, and the junction held 3 bases outside the gene matches. The CDR3 extends over 15 amino acids. CDR1 is WNHNN, CDR2 SYGVQD, per germline (reference sequence). The CDR3 DNA reads TGCGCCAGCAGTACAGGGGCCCCTGGGGCCAACGTCCTGACTTTC. Translated, it gives CASSTGAPGANVLTF.

The V call is TRBV10-3, the J call TRBJ1-5; D unclear. Trimming removed 0 bases from V and 0 bases from J, with 12 bases in between. The length of the CDR3 is 17 residues. Germline CDR1 is ENHRY and CDR2 is SYGVKD. The CDR3 DNA sequence: TGTGCCATCAGTGAGTCGAGGCAGTCTAATAGCAATCAGCCCCAGCATTTT. It translates to CAISESRQSNSNQPQHF.

This clone was seen only a few times. The chain employs TRBV5-1 and TRBJ1-4; D not certain. Trimming removed 2 bases from V and 6 bases from J, with 8 bases in between. The length of the CDR3 is 13 residues. Germline V CDR1 and CDR2: SGHRS, YFSETQ. The CDR3 is CASSLNADEKLFF. The DNA of the CDR3 is TGCGCCAGCAGCTTAAATGCAGATGAAAAACTGTTTTTT. Looking up the rest from reference TRBV5-1 and TRBJ1-4 gives the full variable domain: KAGVTQTPRYLIKTRGQQVTLSCSPISGHRSVSWYQQTPGQGLQFLFEYFSETQRNKGNFPGRFSGRQFSNSRSEMNVSTLELGDSALYLCASSLNADEKLFFGSGTQLSVL.

The rearrangement links TRBV27 to TRBJ1-3; D is undetermined. Between the trimmed V and J ends, which lost 3 bases and 1 base, there was a span of 7 bases. From germline, CDR1 is MNHEY and CDR2 SMNVEV (reference sequence). The length of the CDR3 is 14 residues. CDR3 nucleotides: TGTGCCAGCAGTTTTTCCGGGTCTGGAAACACCATATATTTT. Translated: CASSFSGSGNTIYF.

The chain couples TRBV19 to TRBJ2-1, with a weak D call TRBD2 (7 bases). Germline V lookup: CDR1 LNHDA, CDR2 SQIVND (reference sequence). The ends were cut back, 8 bases at V and 8 bases at J, with 22 bases in the middle. The CDR3 consists of 15 residues. The CDR3 region is CASGFGGGSNDEQFF. CDR3 bases: TGTGCCAGTGGGTTTGGGGGCGGGAGTAACGATGAGCAGTTCTTC.

The CDR3 spells CSVKSGTGLAGELFF. In DNA form, the CDR3 reads TGCAGCGTTAAGAGCGGGACAGGGTTAGCCGGGGAGCTGTTTTTT. The chain employs TRBV29-1 and TRBJ2-2, with 9 bases aligning to TRBD1. The germline gives CDR1 SQVTM, CDR2 ANQGSEA. V was clipped by 5 bases and J by 6 bases; unmatched bases: 10. CDR3 size: 15 residues.

The rearrangement joins TRBV7-9 to TRBJ2-5, with D perhaps TRBD2 (5 bases). The CDR3 runs 15 residues. CDR1 is SEHNR, CDR2 FQNEAQ, per germline (reference sequence). V lost 5 bases, J lost 5 bases, and 18 bases lay in between. CDR3 amino acids: CASSRPLGEMETQYF. CDR3 sequence (DNA): TGTGCCAGCAGCCGGCCCCTGGGAGAAATGGAGACCCAGTACTTC.

The chain employs TRBV21-1 and TRBJ2-3; TRBD2 is the table's D call, not checked against the DNA. TRBV21-1 is assigned pseudogene status. This CDR3 region has 13 residues. Here the CDR3 reads CASSNATTDTQYF. CDR3 in DNA: TGTGCCAGCAGCAATGCTACGACAGATACGCAGTATTTT.

V and J are TRBV20-1 and TRBJ2-7; 7 positions match TRBD1. The CDR3 is 11 residues long. With 5 bases clipped from V and 5 bases from J, the junction kept 3 bases outside the gene matches. In germline, CDR1 is DFQATT, CDR2 SNEGSKA (reference sequence). The CDR3 sequence: CSAPQGDEQYF. The DNA for the CDR3 is TGCAGTGCTCCCCAGGGGGACGAGCAGTACTTC.

V usage is TRBV5-1 and J usage is TRBJ1-1; TRBD1 matches 8 bases. CDR3 size: 14 residues. Germline assignment: CDR1 SGHRS and CDR2 YFSETQ. With V trimmed by 3 bases and J by 1 base, 2 bases remained unmatched. In nucleotides, the CDR3 is TGCGCCAGCAGCTATCAGGGGGCGAACACTGAAGCTTTCTTT. It codes for CASSYQGANTEAFF.

This clone was seen just once. The rearrangement links TRBV11-3 to TRBJ2-7, with a weak D call TRBD2 (5 bases). Germline V gene sequence: CDR1 SGHNT, CDR2 YENEEA. Trimming removed 5 bases from V and 3 bases from J, with 14 bases in between. This CDR3 spans 14 amino acids. CDR3 coding DNA: TGTGCCAGCAGCAAGCCGGGAATGATCTACGAGCAGTACTTC. It codes for CASSKPGMIYEQYF.

The chain uses TRBV7-2 and TRBJ1-1; no reliable D call. CDR3 length equals 14 residues. Germline V lookup: CDR1 SGHTA, CDR2 FQGNSA. V was pared by 4 bases and J by 4 bases, with 13 bases between. The CDR3 DNA is TGTGCCAGCAGCTCCCTCCAGAAAACCACTGAAGCTTTCTTT. This gives the protein CASSSLQKTTEAFF.

This sequence joins TRBV5-6 and TRBJ2-1; TRBD2 is a possible D gene (6 bases). The germline V gene encodes CDR1 SGHDT and CDR2 YYEEEE. Deletions cut 4 bases from V and 7 bases from J, with 18 bases between. CDR3 length: 15 residues. This chain's CDR3 is CASSRGTREWNEQFF. The CDR3 nucleotides are TGTGCCAGCAGCAGGGGTACTCGGGAGTGGAATGAGCAGTTCTTC.